This note documents a single T cell receptor beta chain sequence. Its antigen is unknown. Germline CDR1 and CDR2: SGHRS and YFSETQ. The V end was cut by 0 bases, the J end by 2 bases, with 11 bases between. The CDR3 runs 15 residues. This entry belongs to a study of cytomegalovirus exposure and HLA in healthy donors. General study findings and limits: In a later analysis, compared with equally common non-associated chains, HLA-associated beta chains were more expanded.

The PCR made use of 60 Vbeta and 13 Jbeta primers. Sequencing used immunoSEQ multiplex PCR; TCRdb keeps in-frame clones, though not all of them. In the table there are 150,000 to 200,000 clones, roughly 85% of which are singletons. Sequenced input: PBMCs. The V gene is TRBV5-1, the J gene TRBJ2-5, with D possibly being TRBD1 (6 bases). This clonotype was sampled from a woman in her forties or fifties in good health and CMV-seronegative. CDR3: CASSLGQVQQETQYF. For the CDR3, the DNA is TGCGCCAGCAGCTTGGGACAGGTTCAACAAGAGACCCAGTACTTC.